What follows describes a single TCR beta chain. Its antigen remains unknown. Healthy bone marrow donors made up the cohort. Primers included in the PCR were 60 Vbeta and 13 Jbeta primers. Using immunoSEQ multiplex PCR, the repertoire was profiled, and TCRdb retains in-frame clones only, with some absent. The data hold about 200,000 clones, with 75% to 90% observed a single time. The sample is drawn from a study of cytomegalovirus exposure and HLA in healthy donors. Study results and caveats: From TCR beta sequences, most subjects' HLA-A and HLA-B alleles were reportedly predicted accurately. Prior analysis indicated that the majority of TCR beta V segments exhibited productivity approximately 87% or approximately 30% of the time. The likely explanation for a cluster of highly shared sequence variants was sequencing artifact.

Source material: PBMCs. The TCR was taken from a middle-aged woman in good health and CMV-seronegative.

Here the CDR3 DNA reads TGTGCCAGCAGTTTAACCGGGACAGGGGGCTACGAGCAGTACTTC. Its protein product is CASSLTGTGGYEQYF. This chain joins TRBV27 and TRBJ2-7, with 11 bases aligning to TRBD1. CDR3 size: 15 residues. Unmatched junction bases numbered 3, after V lost 2 bases and J lost 3 bases. The germline gives CDR1 MNHEY, CDR2 SMNVEV (reference sequence).